The 20 T cell receptor beta chains below all came from one sample that was sequenced in a study of Graves' ophthalmopathy and Graves' hyperthyroidism. The sequenced template was RNA, covering the TCR beta CDR3 region. RT-PCR was first run with HTBI primers, then multiplex PCR in a second round. TCRdb independently ran MiXCR on the multiplex PCR reads; one entry per CDR3 protein. This sample has just over 400,000 distinct CDR3 sequences, with over 20% found just once. The material sequenced was peripheral blood. Source of these receptors: a woman under 30 with stable Graves' hyperthyroidism.

The rearrangement joins TRBV6-5 to TRBJ2-5; a weak D match, TRBD1 (5 bases). Trimming left V 2 bases short and J 7 bases short, with 20 bases between. The CDR3 sequence is 16 residues long. Germline V gene lookup returns CDR1 MNHEY and CDR2 SVGAGI. This chain's CDR3 is CASSYLPATRQGTQYF. The CDR3 region has the DNA TGTGCCAGCAGTTACCTCCCTGCGACTCGCCAGGGGACCCAGTACTTC.

The sample holds many counts of this clonotype. This chain connects TRBV20-1 to TRBJ2-7; 10 bases map to TRBD2. Germline V CDR1 and CDR2: DFQATT, SNEGSKA (reference sequence). The CDR3 is made up of 13 amino acids. The trim removed 2 bases at V and 6 bases at J, leaving 4 bases unmatched. CDR3 protein: CSARSSGRVEQYF. In DNA form, the CDR3 reads TGCAGTGCTAGATCAAGCGGGAGGGTCGAGCAGTACTTC.

The V gene is TRBV19, the J gene TRBJ1-2, with 9 bases that match TRBD1. Losses at the gene ends were 6 bases for V and 13 bases for J; bases not matched to a gene: 15. CDR1 is LNHDA and CDR2 is SQIVND in the germline V gene (reference sequence). This CDR3 spans 14 amino acids. CDR3 residues: CASSENPGQGYCTF. The DNA for the CDR3 is TGTGCCAGTAGCGAAAATCCGGGACAGGGTTATTGCACCTTC.

This clonotype was recorded many times. This sequence joins TRBV28 and TRBJ1-2; D gene unclear. V was clipped by 3 bases and J by 2 bases, with 7 bases between them. Per the germline V gene, CDR1 is MDHEN and CDR2 is SYDVKM. The CDR3 extends over 13 amino acids. DNA for the CDR3: TGTGCCAGCAGTTTTCGGCTAAACTATGGCTACACCTTC. Translated: CASSFRLNYGYTF.

This clonotype was seen repeatedly, ten times or more. The chain combines TRBV27 with TRBJ2-2; 9 bases are shared with TRBD1. The CDR3 sequence is 17 residues long. Losses at the gene ends were 0 bases for V and 4 bases for J; bases not matched to a gene: 6. Germline CDR1 MNHEY, CDR2 SMNVEV (reference sequence). This chain's CDR3 is CASSLSLTGGRTGELFF. DNA for the CDR3: TGTGCCAGCAGTTTATCGTTAACAGGGGGCCGCACCGGGGAGCTGTTTTTT.

This clonotype was recorded at least ten times. The chain employs TRBV11-1 and TRBJ2-7, with a weak D call TRBD1 (5 bases). Trimming pared 0 bases from V and 6 bases from J, leaving 21 bases between. There are 17 residues in the CDR3. From germline, CDR1 is SGHAT and CDR2 FQDESV (reference sequence). Written as DNA, the CDR3 is TGTGCCAGCAGCTTAGCCCTGGGTTCCCTTGGACAAGGCGAGCAGTACTTC. Translation: CASSLALGSLGQGEQYF.

This clonotype was found many times. The chain couples TRBV2 to TRBJ1-1; D is undetermined. Germline CDR1 and CDR2: SNHLY and FYNNEI. The CDR3 totals 16 residues. V was cut by 4 bases and J by 0 bases, with 15 bases left in between. CDR3 in DNA: TGTGCCAGCAGTGGGCAGGCAGGAATCATGAACACTGAAGCTTTCTTT. Translating gives CASSGQAGIMNTEAFF.

This clonotype has a handful of counts. The CDR3 DNA follows: TGTGCCAGCAGCTACCAGGGGGATGGGGGCGGCACTGAAGCTTTCTTT. Its protein product is CASSYQGDGGGTEAFF. The V call is TRBV11-1, the J call TRBJ1-1; 7 bases align to TRBD1. Germline V gene lookup returns CDR1 SGHAT and CDR2 FQDESV (reference sequence). J gave up 4 bases and V 4 bases, and 12 bases lay outside the gene matches. This CDR3 has 16 amino acids.

The rearrangement links TRBV19 to TRBJ1-2; maybe TRBD1 (5 bases). Trimming took 9 bases from V and 6 from J, leaving 23 bases between them. The CDR3 sequence is 15 residues long. CDR1 is LNHDA, CDR2 SQIVND, per germline (reference sequence). This CDR3 reads CASRSAGEGTNGYTF. DNA for the CDR3: TGTGCCAGCCGATCTGCTGGTGAAGGGACGAATGGCTACACCTTC.

This clonotype turned up a few times. This chain uses TRBV4-1 with TRBJ2-7; TRBD2 aligns across 7 bases. The CDR3 loop spans 17 amino acids. V was clipped by 2 bases and J by 6 bases; unmatched bases: 16. Germline CDR1 is MGHRA and CDR2 is YSYEKL. The DNA for the CDR3 is TGCGCCAGCAGCCAAAGTCAAGAGCTGGCGGGAGAGGGCGAGCAGTACTTC. Translation gives CASSQSQELAGEGEQYF.

This clonotype was counted many times. V and J are TRBV20-1 and TRBJ2-5; 8 bases are shared with TRBD2. Germline V gene data show CDR1 as DFQATT and CDR2 as SNEGSKA (reference sequence). J gave up 1 base and V 6 bases, and 7 bases lay outside the gene matches. The CDR3 is 14 residues long. The CDR3 protein is CSARAGESQETQYF. CDR3 coding DNA: TGCAGTGCCCGAGCGGGAGAGAGCCAAGAGACCCAGTACTTC.

In this sample, this clonotype turned up many times. CDR3 nucleotides: TGTGCCAGTAGTCAAGCGCAGGCCGGGGGCTACACCTTC. Translated: CASSQAQAGGYTF. V and J are TRBV19 and TRBJ1-2; no clear D gene. The V gene lost 5 bases and the J gene lost 8 bases, with 15 bases spanning the gap. Germline loops: CDR1 LNHDA, CDR2 SQIVND (reference sequence). The CDR3 has 13 amino acids.

This clonotype has just a few counts. The chain employs TRBV30 and TRBJ1-2, with D possibly matching TRBD1 (5 bases). Germline V gives CDR1 GTSNPN, CDR2 SVGIG (reference sequence). The V end lost 4 bases, the J end lost 5 bases, and 20 bases lay between the germline ends. This CDR3 comprises 15 residues. Here the CDR3 reads CAWKNPQGLWYGYTF. Here the CDR3 DNA reads TGTGCCTGGAAAAACCCGCAGGGATTGTGGTATGGCTACACCTTC.

This clonotype was recorded at least ten times. This sequence joins TRBV6-5 and TRBJ1-5, with no clear D. CDR1 MNHEY and CDR2 SVGAGI come from the germline V gene. Trimming removed 0 bases from V and 6 bases from J, with 9 bases in between. This CDR3 has 14 residues. The CDR3 is CASSYSVGSQPQHF. In nucleotides, the CDR3 is TGTGCCAGCAGTTACTCGGTGGGGAGTCAGCCCCAGCATTTT.

As DNA, the CDR3 is TGTGCCAGCCAAGGGCAGTACGAGCAGTACTTC. Its protein product is CASQGQYEQYF. The J gene is TRBJ2-7, the V gene TRBV2; D is uncertain. V lost 8 bases, J lost 4 bases, and 9 bases lay in between. The CDR3 consists of 11 residues. Per germline, CDR1 SNHLY and CDR2 FYNNEI.

This clonotype showed up many times. DNA of the CDR3: TGTGCCAGCAGAACAGGGATAGGCTCTGGGGCCAACGTCCTGACTTTC. Protein: CASRTGIGSGANVLTF. The chain employs TRBV2 and TRBJ2-6, with D possibly being TRBD1 (6 bases). CDR1 is SNHLY, CDR2 FYNNEI, per germline. The V end lost 6 bases, the J end lost 0 bases, and 12 bases lay between the germline ends. This CDR3 region has 16 residues.

This clonotype was counted at least ten times. V usage is TRBV29-1 and J usage is TRBJ1-1; 7 bases are a match to TRBD1. CDR1 and CDR2 (germline): SQVTM, ANQGSEA. V was clipped by 3 bases and J by 5 bases; unmatched bases: 9. This CDR3 spans 14 amino acids. CDR3 in DNA: TGCAGCGTTGAGGAGGGGGCGAGTAGGACTGAAGCTTTCTTT. This translates into CSVEEGASRTEAFF.

Many counts were recorded for this clonotype. The J gene is TRBJ2-7, the V gene TRBV20-1; D may correspond to TRBD1 or TRBD2 (5 bases each). Trimming removed 8 bases at V and 0 bases at J, with 14 bases between. Germline V gene lookup returns CDR1 DFQATT and CDR2 SNEGSKA (reference sequence). This CDR3 is built from 13 residues. The CDR3 protein is CSLERGSSYEQYF. The CDR3 region has the DNA TGCAGTCTCGAGAGGGGCAGCTCCTACGAGCAGTACTTC.

At least ten counts were recorded for this clonotype. The chain has TRBV5-1 and TRBJ2-5; D is unresolved. The CDR3 contains 13 residues. Trimming cost V 4 bases and J 2 bases, with 9 bases left between them. Germline V gives CDR1 SGHRS, CDR2 YFSETQ. The CDR3 coding sequence is TGCGCCAGCAGCACCCGCGGTCAAGAGACCCAGTACTTC. Translating gives CASSTRGQETQYF.

This clonotype was found many times. The chain uses TRBV20-1 and TRBJ1-6; the match to TRBD1 covers 8 bases. Germline CDR1 is DFQATT and CDR2 is SNEGSKA (reference sequence). J lost 2 bases, V lost 5 bases, and 17 bases had no gene match. The CDR3 totals 19 residues. The CDR3 protein is CSALTDRANPEAYNSPLHF. The DNA of the CDR3 is TGCAGTGCTCTCACGGACAGGGCAAACCCTGAGGCCTATAATTCACCCCTCCACTTT.